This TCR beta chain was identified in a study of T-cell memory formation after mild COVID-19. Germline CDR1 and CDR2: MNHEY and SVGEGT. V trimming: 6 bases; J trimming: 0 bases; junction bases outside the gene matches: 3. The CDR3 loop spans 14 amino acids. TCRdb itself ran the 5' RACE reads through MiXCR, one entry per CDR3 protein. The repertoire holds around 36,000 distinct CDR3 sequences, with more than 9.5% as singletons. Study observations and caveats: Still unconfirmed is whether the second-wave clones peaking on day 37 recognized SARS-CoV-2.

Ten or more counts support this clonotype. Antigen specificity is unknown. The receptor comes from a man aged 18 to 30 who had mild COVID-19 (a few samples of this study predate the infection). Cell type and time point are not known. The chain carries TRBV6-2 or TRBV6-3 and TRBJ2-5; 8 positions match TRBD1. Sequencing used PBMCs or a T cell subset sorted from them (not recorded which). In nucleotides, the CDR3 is TGTGCCAGCAGGAGACAGGGGTACCAAGAGACCCAGTACTTC. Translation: CASRRQGYQETQYF.